Below, 28 T cell receptor beta chains from the same sample are listed, as sequenced in a study of T cells in Graves' hyperthyroidism and ophthalmopathy. The CDR3 regions of TCR beta were amplified from RNA transcripts. A set of HTBI primers served as the primers for a first-round RT-PCR of the TCR CDR3. TCRdb ran MiXCR on the multiplex PCR reads and lists one entry per CDR3 protein. Of roughly 650,000 distinct CDR3 sequences in the sample, around 15% are singletons; the top ten hold 2.5% to 4%. Material for sequencing was blood. The source is a woman aged 40 to 49 with Graves' ophthalmopathy.

The rearrangement uses TRBV20-1 and TRBJ2-3; 8 bases are shared with TRBD1. Germline CDR1 is DFQATT and CDR2 is SNEGSKA (reference sequence). With 5 bases clipped from V and 6 bases from J, the junction kept 1 base outside the gene matches. The CDR3 runs to 11 residues. The CDR3 reads CSAHRGDTQYF. The CDR3 bases are TGCAGTGCTCACAGGGGGGATACGCAGTATTTT.

This clonotype was counted ten times or more. The gene calls are TRBV27 and TRBJ2-7; the match to TRBD2 covers 12 bases. Germline V gives CDR1 MNHEY, CDR2 SMNVEV (reference sequence). J was trimmed by 3 bases and V by 6 bases; bases with no gene match: 3. CDR3 length: 14 residues. The CDR3 sequence: CASSLLAGGYEQYF. In nucleotides, the CDR3 is TGTGCCAGCAGCCTACTAGCGGGAGGCTACGAGCAGTACTTC.

The V call is TRBV12-3 or TRBV12-4, the J call TRBJ2-5, with TRBD2 matching over 9 bases. The CDR3 loop spans 16 amino acids. V shed 3 bases, J shed 0 bases, and the junction held 5 bases outside the gene matches. CDR3 DNA: TGTGCCAGCAGTTTTGGGACTAGCCCTTACCAAGAGACCCAGTACTTC. Amino acids: CASSFGTSPYQETQYF.

This sequence joins TRBV12-3 or TRBV12-4 and TRBJ1-4; possibly TRBD1 for D (5 bases). The CDR3 has 14 residues. V lost 3 bases and J 5 bases, leaving 10 bases between the germline ends. Here the CDR3 reads CASSLEGLNEKLFF. The CDR3 coding sequence is TGTGCCAGCAGTTTGGAGGGACTCAATGAAAAACTGTTTTTT.

This clonotype came up many times. The chain recombines TRBV18 with TRBJ1-1; D uncertain. The CDR3 is 14 residues long. Trimming cost V 3 bases and J 1 base, with 9 bases left between them. The germline CDR1 and CDR2 sequences are KGHSH and LQKENI. DNA of the CDR3: TGTGCCAGCTCACCTCAGGCGGGGAACACTGAAGCTTTCTTT. Protein sequence: CASSPQAGNTEAFF.

This chain joins TRBV4-1 and TRBJ2-7; 8 nucleotides agree with TRBD2. The germline V gene has CDR1 MGHRA and CDR2 YSYEKL. There are 13 residues in the CDR3. J gave up 4 bases and V 6 bases, and 5 bases lay outside the gene matches. CDR3 sequence reads: CASSWAGGYEQYF. The DNA for the CDR3 is TGCGCCAGCAGTTGGGCGGGAGGTTACGAGCAGTACTTC.

This clonotype was seen repeatedly, ten times or more. The CDR3 DNA reads TGTGCCTGGAGTGTAATTCAGGGGGCATTGGAGACCCAGTACTTC. It translates to CAWSVIQGALETQYF. This chain links TRBV30 with TRBJ2-5, with 8 bases fitting TRBD1. V was clipped by 0 bases and J by 5 bases; unmatched bases: 8. In germline, CDR1 is GTSNPN, CDR2 SVGIG (reference sequence). The CDR3 totals 15 residues.

This clonotype has ten or more counts. This chain uses TRBV20-1 with TRBJ1-1; unclear D gene. Between the trimmed V and J ends, which lost 0 bases and 0 bases, there was a span of 11 bases. CDR3 length equals 15 residues. Germline-derived CDR1 and CDR2 are DFQATT and SNEGSKA (reference sequence). The CDR3 loop is CSARDGRTMNTEAFF. The CDR3 DNA follows: TGCAGTGCTAGAGATGGACGTACTATGAACACTGAAGCTTTCTTT.

This clonotype was found many times. The V call is TRBV20-1, the J call TRBJ1-1; D unresolved. The V end was cut by 0 bases, the J end by 5 bases, with 10 bases between. The CDR3 has 13 amino acids. Germline V gene data show CDR1 as DFQATT and CDR2 as SNEGSKA (reference sequence). CDR3 loop: CSARDLKVTEAFF. In DNA, the CDR3 is TGCAGTGCTAGAGATTTGAAAGTTACTGAAGCTTTCTTT.

This clonotype was recorded a few times. V usage is TRBV6-1 and J usage is TRBJ2-1; 10 nucleotides match TRBD2. J gave up 9 bases and V 5 bases, and 13 bases lay outside the gene matches. Germline CDR1 is MNHNS and CDR2 is SASEGT. The CDR3 has 16 residues. CDR3 amino acids: CASSKSLSSGSFEQFF. DNA for the CDR3: TGTGCCAGCAGTAAATCCCTCTCTAGCGGGAGCTTTGAGCAGTTCTTC.

This chain uses TRBV20-1 with TRBJ2-1; D call uncertain. V shed 0 bases and J shed 8 bases, with 11 bases lying between them. CDR1 is DFQATT and CDR2 is SNEGSKA in the germline V gene (reference sequence). The CDR3 contains 13 residues. CDR3 DNA: TGCAGTGCTAGAGATCCCCCCCTAGATGAGCAGTTCTTC. Translating gives CSARDPPLDEQFF.

The chain carries TRBV5-6 and TRBJ2-1, with TRBD1 matching 11 bases. The CDR3 loop spans 17 amino acids. CDR1 SGHDT and CDR2 YYEEEE come from the germline V gene. The V and J ends lost 2 bases and 9 bases, in that order; junction bases with no gene match: 13. The CDR3, as DNA: TGTGCCAGCAGCTTCCCGGGACAGGGGGTTTTTTTCGGTGAGCAGTTCTTC. It translates to CASSFPGQGVFFGEQFF. Full variable domain (missing parts from reference TRBV5-6 and TRBJ2-1): DAGVTQSPTHLIKTRGQQVTLRCSPKSGHDTVSWYQQALGQGPQFIFQYYEEEERQRGNFPDRFSGHQFPNYSSELNVNALLLGDSALYLCASSFPGQGVFFGEQFFGPGTRLTVL.

The chain uses TRBV29-1 and TRBJ2-3; the match to TRBD1 covers 7 bases. CDR1 is SQVTM, CDR2 ANQGSEA, per germline. This CDR3 is 16 amino acids long. Germline trimming cut 5 bases from V and 2 bases from J; bases unmatched to any gene: 13. The CDR3 sequence: CSVPPTGTEYTDTQYF. The CDR3 DNA reads as TGCAGCGTTCCGCCCACAGGGACAGAATACACAGATACGCAGTATTTT.

In this sample, this clonotype turned up many times. The CDR3 spells CASSRRGTGGFNSPLHF. The CDR3 DNA reads TGTGCCAGCAGCCGAAGAGGGACAGGGGGCTTTAATTCACCCCTCCACTTT. V gene TRBV7-2 combines with J gene TRBJ1-6, with 12 bases matching TRBD1. Germline trimming cut 5 bases from V and 6 bases from J; bases unmatched to any gene: 8. This CDR3 is 17 amino acids long. Germline loops: CDR1 SGHTA, CDR2 FQGNSA. Complete variable domain (other parts from reference TRBV7-2 and TRBJ1-6): GAGVSQSPSNKVTEKGKDVELRCDPISGHTALYWYRQSLGQGLEFLIYFQGNSAPDKSGLPSDRFSAERTGGSVSTLTIQRTQQEDSAVYLCASSRRGTGGFNSPLHFGNGTRLTVT.

The rearrangement joins TRBV4-2 to TRBJ2-1, with D hard to call. The CDR3 extends over 16 amino acids. The V end lost 4 bases, the J end lost 0 bases, and 13 bases lay between the germline ends. Germline lookup yields CDR1 LGHNA and CDR2 YNFKEQ. CDR3 amino acids: CASSLNPAVSYNEQFF. The CDR3 bases are TGTGCCAGCAGCCTCAACCCGGCAGTCTCCTACAATGAGCAGTTCTTC.

This clonotype was counted ten times or more. V usage is TRBV12-3 or TRBV12-4 and J usage is TRBJ2-1; D is possibly TRBD1 (6 bases). The CDR3 covers 15 residues. V was pared by 3 bases and J by 7 bases, with 16 bases between. The chain's CDR3 is CASSFNRVLGNEQFF. The CDR3 bases are TGTGCCAGCAGTTTTAACAGGGTTTTGGGGAATGAGCAGTTCTTC.

The table lists this clonotype with a few counts. This chain joins TRBV6-4 and TRBJ2-2; D is undetermined. V was clipped by 5 bases and J by 5 bases, with 12 bases between them. The CDR3 is 14 residues long. Germline V lookup: CDR1 MRHNA, CDR2 SNTAGT. The CDR3 DNA reads TGTGCCAGCAGTACCACGCCGGATACCGGGGAGCTGTTTTTT. Translating gives CASSTTPDTGELFF.

J is TRBJ2-7 and V is TRBV20-1, with TRBD2 matching over 7 bases. The CDR3 sequence is 14 residues long. CDR1 is DFQATT, CDR2 SNEGSKA, per germline (reference sequence). V shed 0 bases and J 5 bases; nucleotides not matched to a gene: 7. The CDR3 spells CSARDRGGSNEQYF. The CDR3 bases are TGCAGTGCTAGAGATCGTGGCGGGAGTAACGAGCAGTACTTC.

This clonotype was seen more than once but under ten times. The chain has TRBV6-1 and TRBJ1-5; 8 positions agree with TRBD1. Germline values: CDR1 MNHNS, CDR2 SASEGT. This CDR3 contains 16 residues. The V gene end was trimmed by 4 bases and the J gene end by 3 bases; junction bases not matched to a gene: 8. The CDR3 nucleotides read TGTGCCAGCAGTGTACGGAGGCAGGGGGCCAATCAGCCCCAGCATTTT. This encodes CASSVRRQGANQPQHF.

This clonotype showed up many times. The rearrangement links TRBV20-1 to TRBJ2-7; TRBD1 agrees at 9 bases. This CDR3 is 14 amino acids long. Germline V gene data show CDR1 as DFQATT and CDR2 as SNEGSKA (reference sequence). V was pared by 4 bases and J by 7 bases, with 11 bases of the junction left unmatched. In nucleotides, the CDR3 is TGCAGTGCTACCGGGGGACAGGGCGCGGGAGAGCAGTACTTC. This gives the protein CSATGGQGAGEQYF.

The J gene is TRBJ2-5, the V gene TRBV7-3, with 11 bases identical to TRBD1. The ends lost 5 bases at V and 5 bases at J; junction bases unmatched: 7. This CDR3 region has 15 residues. Germline values: CDR1 SGHTA, CDR2 FQGTGA. The CDR3 DNA reads TGTGCCAGCAGCCTAGCCGGGACAGGGGGGGAGACCCAGTACTTC. It is translated as CASSLAGTGGETQYF.

The chain recombines TRBV19 with TRBJ2-5; D ambiguous. The CDR3 length is 13 residues. The germline V gene has CDR1 LNHDA and CDR2 SQIVND (reference sequence). V was cut by 7 bases and J by 4 bases, with 13 bases left in between. The CDR3 protein is CASTPLGGETQYF. The CDR3 nucleotides are TGTGCCAGTACCCCGCTGGGTGGAGAGACCCAGTACTTC. The full variable domain, with the rest looked up from reference TRBV19 and TRBJ2-5, is DGGITQSPKYLFRKEGQNVTLSCEQNLNHDAMYWYRQDPGQGLRLIYYSQIVNDFQKGDIAEGYSVSREKKESFPLTVTSAQKNPTAFYLCASTPLGGETQYFGPGTRLLVL.

This clonotype was seen a single time. The J gene is TRBJ2-5, the V gene TRBV2; TRBD1 agrees at 8 bases. The CDR3 loop spans 14 amino acids. Germline values: CDR1 SNHLY, CDR2 FYNNEI. With 6 bases clipped from V and 5 bases from J, the junction kept 8 bases outside the gene matches. CDR3 sequence: CASRYNRDRETQYF. CDR3 in DNA: TGTGCCAGCAGATATAACCGGGACAGGGAGACCCAGTACTTC.

The chain employs TRBV10-3 and TRBJ2-2; D is perhaps TRBD1 or TRBD2 (5 bases each). Trimming cost V 3 bases and J 6 bases, with 17 bases left between them. This CDR3 contains 16 residues. Per the germline V gene, CDR1 is ENHRY and CDR2 is SYGVKD. Written as DNA, the CDR3 is TGTGCCATCAGTGACAGGCTAGCCCCAGGGTCCGGGGAGCTGTTTTTT. Its translation is CAISDRLAPGSGELFF.

This clonotype has a count of ten or more. J is TRBJ2-3 and V is TRBV20-1; TRBD2 matches 11 bases. This CDR3 is 17 amino acids long. Unmatched junction bases numbered 7, after V lost 0 bases and J lost 2 bases. CDR1 and CDR2 (germline): DFQATT, SNEGSKA (reference sequence). The chain's CDR3 is CSARDAASGGSTDTQYF. In nucleotides, the CDR3 is TGCAGTGCTAGAGATGCGGCTAGCGGGGGGTCCACAGATACGCAGTATTTT.

Worth noting for this clonotype: A much larger clone lies one base from this, so it may be a read error. The rearrangement uses TRBV28 and TRBJ2-1; TRBD2 might be the D (6 bases). The CDR3 spans 15 residues. Germline lookup yields CDR1 MDHEN and CDR2 SYDVKM. The CDR3 sequence is CAGSQNGGSYNEQFF. In DNA form, the CDR3 reads TGTGCCGGCAGCCAAAACGGAGGGAGCTACAATGAGCAGTTCTTC.

This clonotype was seen many times. The chain has TRBV2 and TRBJ1-6; 7 bases fit TRBD1. Germline V gives CDR1 SNHLY, CDR2 FYNNEI. Germline trimming cut 6 bases from V and 11 bases from J; bases unmatched to any gene: 7. This CDR3 comprises 13 residues. This CDR3 is CASSRDSGTPLHF. CDR3 DNA sequence: TGTGCCAGCAGCCGGGACAGTGGGACACCCCTCCACTTT.

Notes on this clonotype: A much larger clone lies one base from this, so it may be a read error. Written as DNA, the CDR3 is TGTGCCAGCAGTTACCCACCGAACAGGGCGATGAACACTGAAGCTTTCTTT. Its translation is CASSYPPNRAMNTEAFF. J is TRBJ1-1 and V is TRBV6-5; D might be TRBD1 (6 bases). The CDR3 contains 17 residues. Trimming removed 2 bases from V and 0 bases from J, with 16 bases in between. Germline V lookup: CDR1 MNHEY, CDR2 SVGAGI.